This T cell receptor beta chain was identified during a study of T cell responses to AZD1222 COVID-19 vaccine. Repertoires were generated with immunoSEQ multiplex PCR, while TCRdb's copy carries only in-frame clones and drops some. The repertoire has some 100,000 clones, approximately 90% of them found once; the top ten carry less than 3.5%. The sequences come from peripheral blood, collected on day 0 of AZD1222 vaccination. The TCR originated in an adult in good health.

The CDR3 region has the DNA TGTGCCAGCAGCCCTGCGGGACAGGGCTATGGCTACACCTTC. Translating gives CASSPAGQGYGYTF. The chain carries TRBV7-9 and TRBJ1-2; TRBD1 matches at 9 bases. This CDR3 contains 14 residues. Germline assignment: CDR1 SEHNR and CDR2 FQNEAQ (reference sequence). V trimming: 5 bases; J trimming: 4 bases; junction bases outside the gene matches: 5.